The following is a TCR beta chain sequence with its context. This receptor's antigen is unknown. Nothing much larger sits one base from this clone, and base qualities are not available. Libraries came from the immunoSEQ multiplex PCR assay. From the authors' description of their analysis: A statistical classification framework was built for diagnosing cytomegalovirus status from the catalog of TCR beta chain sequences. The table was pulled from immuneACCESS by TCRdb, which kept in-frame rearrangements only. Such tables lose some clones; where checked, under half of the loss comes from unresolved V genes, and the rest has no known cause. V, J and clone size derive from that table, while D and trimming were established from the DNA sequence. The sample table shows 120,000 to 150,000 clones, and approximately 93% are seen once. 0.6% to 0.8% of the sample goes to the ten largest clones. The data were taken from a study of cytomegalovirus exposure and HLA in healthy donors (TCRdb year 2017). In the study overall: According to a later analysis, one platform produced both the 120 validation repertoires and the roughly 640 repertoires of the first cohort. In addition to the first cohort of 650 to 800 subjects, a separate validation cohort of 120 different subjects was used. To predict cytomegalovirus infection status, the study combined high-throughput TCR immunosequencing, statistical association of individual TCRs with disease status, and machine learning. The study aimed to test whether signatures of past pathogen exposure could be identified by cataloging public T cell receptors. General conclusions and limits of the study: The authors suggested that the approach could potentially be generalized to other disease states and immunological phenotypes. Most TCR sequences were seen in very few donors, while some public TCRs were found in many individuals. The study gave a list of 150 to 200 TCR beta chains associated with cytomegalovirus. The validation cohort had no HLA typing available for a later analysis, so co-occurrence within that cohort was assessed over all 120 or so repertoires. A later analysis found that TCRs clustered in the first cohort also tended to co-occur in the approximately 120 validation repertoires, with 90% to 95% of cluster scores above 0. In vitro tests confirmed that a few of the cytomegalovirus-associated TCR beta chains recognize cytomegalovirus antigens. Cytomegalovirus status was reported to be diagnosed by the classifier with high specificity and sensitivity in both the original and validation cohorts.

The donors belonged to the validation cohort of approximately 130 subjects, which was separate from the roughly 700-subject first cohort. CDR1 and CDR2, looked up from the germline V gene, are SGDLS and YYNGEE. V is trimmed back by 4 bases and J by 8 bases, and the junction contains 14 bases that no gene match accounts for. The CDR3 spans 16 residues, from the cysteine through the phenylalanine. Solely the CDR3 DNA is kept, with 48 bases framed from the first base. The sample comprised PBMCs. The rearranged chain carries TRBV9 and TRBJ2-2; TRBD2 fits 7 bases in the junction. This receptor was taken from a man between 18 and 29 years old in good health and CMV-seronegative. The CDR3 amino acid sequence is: CASSPTGLPPWGELFF. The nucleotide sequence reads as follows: TGTGCCAGCAGCCCAACGGGACTACCTCCCTGGGGGGAGCTGTTTTTT.